The sample holds many counts of the clone carrying this TCR beta chain. The antigen is unknown. The data originate from a study of Graves' ophthalmopathy and Graves' hyperthyroidism. Looking at the study overall: Before any treatment, peripheral blood was taken at the initial diagnosis. Regarding the study as a whole: Blood also carried most expanded thyroid clonotypes exceeding 0.001 frequency. At around 70% sensitivity and approximately 78% specificity, the model predicted progression of the ophthalmopathy.

The PBMCs had their origin in less than 13 ml of fresh peripheral blood. Scientists amplified the TCR beta CDR3 regions from RNA transcripts. HTBI primers primed a first-round RT-PCR, and a second-round multiplex PCR followed. TCRdb used MiXCR to reprocess the multiplex PCR reads, holding one entry per CDR3 protein. The data show 600,000 to 700,000 distinct CDR3 sequences, about two fifths seen once. Per germline, CDR1 SGHVS and CDR2 FNYEAQ. J lost 4 bases, V lost 6 bases, and 10 bases had no gene match. The CDR3 consists of 15 residues. The sample comprised peripheral blood. This sequence joins TRBV7-6 and TRBJ2-5, with 8 nucleotides matching TRBD2. This receptor was obtained from an adult man with Graves' ophthalmopathy. CDR3 coding DNA: TGTGCCAGCAGACCCGGGAGGGGGTTTCGAGAGACCCAGTACTTC. It codes for CASRPGRGFRETQYF. Supplemented by reference TRBV7-6 and TRBJ2-5, the full variable domain reads GAGVSQSPRYKVTKRGQDVALRCDPISGHVSLYWYRQALGQGPEFLTYFNYEAQQDKSGLPNDRFSAERPEGSISTLTIQRTEQRDSAMYRCASRPGRGFRETQYFGPGTRLLVL.